This entry features one T cell receptor beta chain sequence. Its antigen is undetermined. The sample belongs to a study of post-analysis software for immune sequencing data. Study findings and constraints: Controls significantly exceeded multiple sclerosis patients in normalized Chao1 diversity. There were about 5 TRBV segments more frequent in patients than controls, and TRBV5-6, TRBV5-1 and TRBV20-1 were among them.

Incorporated into the TCR beta cDNA libraries were unique molecular identifiers, which served to reduce PCR and sequencing biases. TCRdb called the PCR reads again in MiXCR, with one record for every CDR3 protein. The sample contains approximately 690,000 distinct CDR3 sequences, roughly three fifths of which appear only once. V trimming: 4 bases; J trimming: 7 bases; junction bases outside the gene matches: 5. The germline V gene has CDR1 SGHNT and CDR2 YYREEE (reference sequence). The CDR3 is 14 residues long. Sample: blood. The chain links TRBV5-4 to TRBJ1-6, with 7 bases identical to TRBD1. This clonotype originated in a girl aged 2-9 years with multiple sclerosis. CDR3 in DNA: TGTGCCAGCAGCCCCGACAGGGCGAATTCACCCCTCCACTTT. It codes for CASSPDRANSPLHF. Looking up the rest from reference TRBV5-4 and TRBJ1-6 gives the full variable domain: ETGVTQSPTHLIKTRGQQVTLRCSSQSGHNTVSWYQQALGQGPQFIFQYYREEENGRGNFPPRFSGLQFPNYSSELNVNALELDDSALYLCASSPDRANSPLHFGNGTRLTVT.